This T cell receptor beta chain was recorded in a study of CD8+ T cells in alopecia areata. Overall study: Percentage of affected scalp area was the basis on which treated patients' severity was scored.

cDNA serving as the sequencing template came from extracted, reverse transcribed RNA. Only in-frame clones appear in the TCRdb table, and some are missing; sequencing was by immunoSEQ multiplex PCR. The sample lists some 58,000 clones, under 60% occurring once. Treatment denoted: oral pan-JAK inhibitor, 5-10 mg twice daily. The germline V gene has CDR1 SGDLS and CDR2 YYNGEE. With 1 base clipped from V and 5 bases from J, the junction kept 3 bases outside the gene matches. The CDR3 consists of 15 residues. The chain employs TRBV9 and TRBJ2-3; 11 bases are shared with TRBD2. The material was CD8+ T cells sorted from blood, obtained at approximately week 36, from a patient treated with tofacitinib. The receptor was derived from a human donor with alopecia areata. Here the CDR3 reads CASSVTSGRVDTQYF. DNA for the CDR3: TGTGCCAGCAGCGTAACTAGCGGGAGAGTAGATACGCAGTATTTT.